One sample yielded the 4 T cell receptor beta chains listed below, sequenced in a study of identical twins. Using its own MiXCR run on the 5' RACE reads, TCRdb lists one record per CDR3 protein. The sample has under 250,000 distinct CDR3 sequences, roughly 9.4% seen once; the top ten hold 5% to 5.5%. The sequenced sample consisted of memory (CD45RO+) T cells sorted from blood. These receptors were collected from a woman under 30 in good health.

This clonotype has a handful of counts. The genes are TRBV12-3 or TRBV12-4 and TRBJ2-1, with 14 bases aligning to TRBD2. After removal of 6 bases from V and 7 bases from J, the junction contained 5 bases not matched to a gene. The CDR3 has 15 amino acids. The CDR3 region has the DNA TGTGCCAGCAGAATGACTAGCGGGAGGGCGAATGAGCAGTTCTTC. Protein: CASRMTSGRANEQFF.

This clonotype was counted only a few times. This chain links TRBV29-1 with TRBJ1-1; D is unresolved. V was trimmed by 6 bases and J by 8 bases, leaving 10 bases between them. Germline V gene data show CDR1 as SQVTM and CDR2 as ANQGSEA. This CDR3 contains 10 residues. The DNA for the CDR3 is TGCAGCGTCGCTCGGTTGGAAGCTTTCTTT. Translation: CSVARLEAFF.

The rearrangement uses TRBV6-5 and TRBJ1-3; no clear D. Germline V gene sequence: CDR1 MNHEY, CDR2 SVGAGI. The CDR3 has 15 residues. V was shortened by 4 bases and J by 0 bases, with 10 bases between the two germline ends. This CDR3 reads CASSSRGSSGNTIYF. The CDR3 bases are TGTGCCAGCAGTTCTCGCGGGAGCTCTGGAAACACCATATATTTT.

Written as DNA, the CDR3 is TGTGCCAGCAGTTCAGGCGGACAGGCGCTATCCACAGATACGCAGTATTTT. This sequence encodes CASSSGGQALSTDTQYF. V gene TRBV7-9 combines with J gene TRBJ2-3; 7 positions agree with TRBD1. Losses at the gene ends were 6 bases for V and 2 bases for J; bases not matched to a gene: 14. The CDR3 length is 17 residues. Germline V gene sequence: CDR1 SEHNR, CDR2 FQNEAQ (reference sequence).